The rows below give T cell receptor beta chains drawn from one sample of a study of blood T cell repertoires in COVID-19. Measured with immunoSEQ multiplex PCR; TCRdb has only the in-frame clones, and not every one. The sample has under 450,000 clones, more than 75% seen once. The sample consisted of PBMCs or T cells enriched from blood (not recorded which). The receptors originated from a woman in her thirties who had recovered from COVID-19. CDR3s include the opening cysteine and the closing phenylalanine or tryptophan. The D gene is left open where the match is weak. The size field is filled for only some rows; it gives once, few, many or a size class.

CASSSLYGYTF TGTGCCAGCAGCTCACTCTATGGCTACACCTTC . 11 TRBJ1-2 . TRBV5-4
CASSLGQTTTGNEKLFF TGCGCCAGCAGCTTGGGGCAGACAACAACGGGGAATGAAAAACTGTTTTTT . 17 TRBJ1-4 . TRBV5-1
CASSYRGAGTEAFF TGTGCCAGCAGTTACCGGGGGGCTGGGACTGAAGCTTTCTTT . 14 TRBJ1-1 . TRBV6-5
CASSLESGYPEAFF TGCGCCAGCAGCTTGGAGTCAGGGTACCCTGAAGCTTTCTTT once 14 TRBJ1-1 . TRBV5-1
CASRTGMNTEAFF TGTGCCAGCAGGACAGGAATGAACACTGAAGCTTTCTTT . 13 TRBJ1-1 . TRBV2
CASSVEGQGAWETQYF TGTGCCAGCAGCGTAGAGGGACAGGGGGCTTGGGAGACCCAGTACTTC . 16 TRBJ2-5 TRBD1 TRBV9
CASRSRGINQPQHF TGTGCCAGCAGGAGCCGGGGTATAAATCAGCCCCAGCATTTT . 14 TRBJ1-5 . TRBV2
CASSEGRDSGPQHF TGTGCCAGCAGTGAAGGCAGGGACTCGGGTCCCCAGCATTTT . 14 TRBJ1-5 . TRBV6-1
CASSPGQGAFYEQYF TGTGCCAGCAGCCCGGGACAGGGGGCTTTTTACGAGCAGTACTTC . 15 TRBJ2-7 TRBD1 TRBV5-4
CASSTPSGTASYYYEQYF TGTGCCAGCAGCACCCCCTCCGGGACAGCGTCGTACTACTACGAGCAGTACTTC . 18 TRBJ2-7 TRBD1 TRBV28
CASSLGQVNTEAFF TGTGCCAGCAGTCTTGGGCAGGTGAACACTGAAGCTTTCTTT once 14 TRBJ1-1 . TRBV6-5
CASRPTGFYGYTF TGTGCCAGCAGACCTACAGGGTTCTATGGCTACACCTTC . 13 TRBJ1-2 . TRBV28
CASSLVGSGEINYGYTF TGTGCCAGCAGCTTAGTAGGCTCAGGGGAGATCAACTATGGCTACACCTTC . 17 TRBJ1-2 . TRBV7-9
CASRQGWVGTDTQYF TGTGCCAGCAGACAGGGTTGGGTAGGCACAGATACGCAGTATTTT . 15 TRBJ2-3 . TRBV3-1/TRBV3-2
CASSWGTGGTEAFF TGTGCCAGCAGCTGGGGGACAGGGGGAACTGAAGCTTTCTTT . 14 TRBJ1-1 TRBD1 TRBV5-6
CASSVGLAGGNEQFF TGTGCCAGCAGCGTCGGACTAGCGGGAGGAAATGAGCAGTTCTTC once 15 TRBJ2-1 TRBD2 TRBV9
CASSPPGGTSNEKLFF TGTGCCAGCAGCCCACCCGGGGGGACTTCTAATGAAAAACTGTTTTTT . 16 TRBJ1-4 . TRBV16
CASSYLGTGGQPQHF TGTGCCAGTAGTTACCTCGGGACAGGTGGTCAGCCCCAGCATTTT few 15 TRBJ1-5 TRBD1 TRBV19
CASSPGVGPDTQYF TGTGCCAGCAGCCCCGGGGTCGGTCCAGATACGCAGTATTTT . 14 TRBJ2-3 . TRBV7-8
CASSIQGSGNTIYF TGTGCCAGCAGTATTCAGGGCTCTGGAAACACCATATATTTT once 14 TRBJ1-3 . TRBV7-2
CASTLGTAQGGEQYF TGTGCCAGCACCTTAGGCACAGCCCAGGGGGGCGAGCAGTACTTC . 15 TRBJ2-7 . TRBV7-2
CASSLLGVADTDTQYF TGTGCCAGCAGCTTATTAGGGGTAGCGGACACAGATACGCAGTATTTT . 16 TRBJ2-3 . TRBV7-2
CASSSSHGTYEQYF TGCGCCAGCAGTTCTAGTCACGGAACCTACGAGCAGTACTTC . 14 TRBJ2-7 . TRBV10-1
CASSTLVATSTDTQYF TGTGCCAGCAGCACCCTAGTGGCGACTAGCACAGATACGCAGTATTTT . 16 TRBJ2-3 . TRBV7-9
CASSSYRGGNSPLHF TGTGCCAGTAGTTCCTACAGGGGTGGTAATTCACCCCTCCACTTT . 15 TRBJ1-6 TRBD1 TRBV19
CSAQQGYEQYF TGCAGTGCCCAACAGGGCTACGAGCAGTACTTC once 11 TRBJ2-7 . TRBV20-1
CASKTTGGDGYTF TGTGCCAGTAAGACGACAGGGGGAGACGGCTACACCTTC . 13 TRBJ1-2 TRBD1 TRBV6-5
CASSLEGKRGKYF TGTGCCAGCAGCTTAGAGGGGAAGCGGGGGAAGTACTTC . 13 TRBJ2-7 TRBD2 TRBV7-2
CASSLGGVYNEQFF TGTGCCAGCAGTTTGGGAGGTGTCTACAATGAGCAGTTCTTC . 14 TRBJ2-1 . TRBV27
CATSTRGNNQPQHF TGTGCCACCAGTACCCGAGGTAACAATCAGCCCCAGCATTTT . 14 TRBJ1-5 . TRBV15
CASSFPPGGGGELFF TGTGCCAGCAGTTTCCCCCCGGGGGGAGGCGGGGAGCTGTTTTTT once 15 TRBJ2-2 TRBD2 TRBV27
CASSHDRDYGYTF TGTGCCAGCTCCCATGACAGGGACTATGGCTACACCTTC . 13 TRBJ1-2 TRBD1 TRBV18
CASSLWVGGNYEQYF TGTGCCAGCAGCTTGTGGGTGGGGGGAAACTACGAGCAGTACTTC . 15 TRBJ2-7 . TRBV5-6
CASSFNQPQHF TGTGCCAGCAGCTTTAATCAGCCCCAGCATTTT . 11 TRBJ1-5 . TRBV28
CASSPGQGALSGELFF TGCGCCAGCAGCCCGGGACAGGGGGCGCTTAGCGGGGAGCTGTTTTTT few 16 TRBJ2-2 TRBD1 TRBV4-1
CASSVGQGSEQYF TGTGCCAGCAGCGTGGGACAGGGTTCCGAGCAGTACTTC . 13 TRBJ2-7 TRBD1 TRBV9
CASSDRLVVGELFF TGTGCCAGCAGCGACCGTTTAGTGGTCGGGGAGCTGTTTTTT . 14 TRBJ2-2 . TRBV9
CASSVVGRGGLTDTQYF TGTGCCAGCAGCGTAGTTGGTCGGGGGGGGCTCACAGATACGCAGTATTTT . 17 TRBJ2-3 TRBD2 TRBV9
CASSDQGSYEQYF TGTGCCAGCAGTGACCAGGGGTCCTACGAGCAGTACTTC . 13 TRBJ2-7 . TRBV2
CASSLSGTGYTF TGTGCCAGCAGTTTGTCAGGAACTGGCTACACCTTC once 12 TRBJ1-2 . TRBV12-3/TRBV12-4
CASSQSQETQYF TGTGCCAGTAGTCAAAGTCAGGAGACCCAGTACTTC . 12 TRBJ2-5 . TRBV19
CASSLDLAGAETQYF TGTGCCAGCAGCTTGGATCTGGCGGGAGCGGAGACCCAGTACTTC . 15 TRBJ2-5 TRBD2 TRBV5-8
CASSGSTSSYNEQFF TGTGCCAGTAGCGGGTCTACTAGCTCCTACAATGAGCAGTTCTTC once 15 TRBJ2-1 . TRBV19
CASSVMGRAGNTIYF TGTGCCAGCAGCGTAATGGGCAGGGCCGGAAACACCATATATTTT . 15 TRBJ1-3 . TRBV9
CASSLGQSNTEAFF TGCGCCAGCAGCTTGGGTCAGTCGAACACTGAAGCTTTCTTT . 14 TRBJ1-1 . TRBV5-1
CASSQFGQSSGNTIYF TGTGCCAGCAGCCAATTCGGACAGAGCTCTGGAAACACCATATATTTT . 16 TRBJ1-3 . TRBV14
CASSDLNYGYTF TGTGCCAGCAGTGATCTTAACTATGGCTACACCTTC . 12 TRBJ1-2 . TRBV6-4